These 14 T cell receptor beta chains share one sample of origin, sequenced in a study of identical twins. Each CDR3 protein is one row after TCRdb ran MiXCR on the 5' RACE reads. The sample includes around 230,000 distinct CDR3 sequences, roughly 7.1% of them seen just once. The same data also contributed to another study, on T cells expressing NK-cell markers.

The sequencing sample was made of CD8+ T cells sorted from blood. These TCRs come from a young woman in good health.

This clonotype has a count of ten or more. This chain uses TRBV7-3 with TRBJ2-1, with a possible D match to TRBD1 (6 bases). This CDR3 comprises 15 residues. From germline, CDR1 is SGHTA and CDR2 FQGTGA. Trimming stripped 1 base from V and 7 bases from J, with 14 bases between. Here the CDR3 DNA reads TGTGCCAGCAGCTTAAATAGGGGGAACCGGAATGAGCAGTTCTTC. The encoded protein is CASSLNRGNRNEQFF.

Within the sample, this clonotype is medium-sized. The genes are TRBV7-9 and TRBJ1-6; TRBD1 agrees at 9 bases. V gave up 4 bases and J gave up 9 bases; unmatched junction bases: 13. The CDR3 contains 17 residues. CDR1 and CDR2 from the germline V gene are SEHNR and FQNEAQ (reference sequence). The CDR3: CASSSHETGGAGSPLHF. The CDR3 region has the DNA TGTGCCAGCAGCTCGCATGAAACAGGGGGCGCCGGTTCACCCCTCCACTTT.

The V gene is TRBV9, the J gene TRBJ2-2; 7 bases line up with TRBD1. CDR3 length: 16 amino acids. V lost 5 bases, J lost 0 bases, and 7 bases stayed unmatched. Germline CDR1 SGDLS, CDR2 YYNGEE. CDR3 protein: CASSLGTDANTGELFF. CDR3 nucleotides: TGTGCCAGCAGTTTAGGGACAGACGCGAACACCGGGGAGCTGTTTTTT. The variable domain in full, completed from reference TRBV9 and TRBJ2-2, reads DSGVTQTPKHLITATGQRVTLRCSPRSGDLSVYWYQQSLDQGLQFLIQYYNGEERAKGNILERFSAQQFPDLHSELNLSSLELGDSALYFCASSLGTDANTGELFFGEGSRLTVL.

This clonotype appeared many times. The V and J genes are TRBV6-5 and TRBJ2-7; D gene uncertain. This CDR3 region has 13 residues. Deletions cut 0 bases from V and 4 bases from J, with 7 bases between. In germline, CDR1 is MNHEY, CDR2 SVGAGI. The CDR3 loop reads CASSYSPLYEQYF. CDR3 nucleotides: TGTGCCAGCAGTTACTCCCCCCTTTACGAGCAGTACTTC.

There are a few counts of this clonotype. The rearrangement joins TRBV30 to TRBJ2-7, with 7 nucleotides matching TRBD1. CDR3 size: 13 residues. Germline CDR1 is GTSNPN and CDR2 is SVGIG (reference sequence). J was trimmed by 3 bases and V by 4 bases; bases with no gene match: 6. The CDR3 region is CAWTRDSHYEQYF. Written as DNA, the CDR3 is TGTGCCTGGACCAGGGACAGTCACTACGAGCAGTACTTC. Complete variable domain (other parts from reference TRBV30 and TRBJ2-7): SQTIHQWPATLVQPVGSPLSLECTVEGTSNPNLYWYRQAAGRGLQLLFYSVGIGQISSEVPQNLSASRPQDRQFILSSKKLLLSDSGFYLCAWTRDSHYEQYFGPGTRLTVT.

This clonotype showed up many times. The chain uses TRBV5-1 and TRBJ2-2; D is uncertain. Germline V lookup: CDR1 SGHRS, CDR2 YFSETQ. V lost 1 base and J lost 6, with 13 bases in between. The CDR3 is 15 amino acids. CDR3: CASSLLGSSAGELFF. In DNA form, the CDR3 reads TGCGCCAGCAGCTTGTTGGGGTCCTCCGCCGGGGAGCTGTTTTTT.

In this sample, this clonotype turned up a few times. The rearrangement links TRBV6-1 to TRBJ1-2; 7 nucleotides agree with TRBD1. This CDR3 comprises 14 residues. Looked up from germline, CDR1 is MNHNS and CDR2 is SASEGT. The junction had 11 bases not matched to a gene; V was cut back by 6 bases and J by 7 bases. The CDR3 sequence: CASRDPTGVGGYTF. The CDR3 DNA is TGTGCCAGCAGAGACCCTACAGGGGTAGGTGGCTACACCTTC.

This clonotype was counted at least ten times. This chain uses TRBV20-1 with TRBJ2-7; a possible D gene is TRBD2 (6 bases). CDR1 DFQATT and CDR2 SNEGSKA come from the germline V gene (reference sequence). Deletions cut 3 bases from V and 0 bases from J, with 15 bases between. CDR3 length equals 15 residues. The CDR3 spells CSASLTRGISYEQYF. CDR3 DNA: TGCAGTGCTAGTCTGACCCGGGGGATCTCCTACGAGCAGTACTTC.

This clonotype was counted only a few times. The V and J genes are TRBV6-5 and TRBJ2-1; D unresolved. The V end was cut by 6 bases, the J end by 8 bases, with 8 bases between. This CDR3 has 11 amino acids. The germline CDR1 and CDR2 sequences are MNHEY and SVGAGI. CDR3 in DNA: TGTGCCAGCAGGACTTGGGATGAGCAGTTCTTC. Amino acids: CASRTWDEQFF.

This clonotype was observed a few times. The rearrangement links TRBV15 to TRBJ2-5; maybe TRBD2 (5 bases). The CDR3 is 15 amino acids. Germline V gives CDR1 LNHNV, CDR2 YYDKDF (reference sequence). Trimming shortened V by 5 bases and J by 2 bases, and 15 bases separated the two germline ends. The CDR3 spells CATSGRGGLQETQYF. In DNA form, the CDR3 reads TGTGCCACCAGCGGCCGCGGAGGTCTTCAAGAGACCCAGTACTTC.

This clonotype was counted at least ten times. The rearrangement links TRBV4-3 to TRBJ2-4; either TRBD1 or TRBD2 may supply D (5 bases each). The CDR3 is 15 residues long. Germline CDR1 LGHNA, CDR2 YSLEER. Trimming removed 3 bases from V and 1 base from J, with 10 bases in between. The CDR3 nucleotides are TGCGCCAGCAGCCAGGGACGGCTGGCCAAAAACATTCAGTACTTC. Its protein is CASSQGRLAKNIQYF.

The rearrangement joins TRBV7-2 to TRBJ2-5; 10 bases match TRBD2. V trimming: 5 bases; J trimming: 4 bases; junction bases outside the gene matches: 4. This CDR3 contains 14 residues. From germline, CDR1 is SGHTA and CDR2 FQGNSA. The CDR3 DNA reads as TGTGCCAGCAGCCCTAGCGGGAGTGGAGAGACCCAGTACTTC. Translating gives CASSPSGSGETQYF.

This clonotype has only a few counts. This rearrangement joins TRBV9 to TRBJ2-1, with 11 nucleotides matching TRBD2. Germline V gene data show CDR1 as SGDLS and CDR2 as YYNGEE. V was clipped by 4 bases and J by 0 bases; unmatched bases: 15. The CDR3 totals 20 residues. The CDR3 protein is CASSLPPGTSGASSYNEQFF. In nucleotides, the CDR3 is TGTGCCAGCAGCCTCCCCCCCGGGACTAGCGGCGCGAGCTCCTACAATGAGCAGTTCTTC.

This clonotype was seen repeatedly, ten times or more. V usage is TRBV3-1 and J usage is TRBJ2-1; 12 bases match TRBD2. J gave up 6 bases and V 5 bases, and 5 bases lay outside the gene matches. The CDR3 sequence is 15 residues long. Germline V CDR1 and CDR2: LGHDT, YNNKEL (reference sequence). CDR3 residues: CASSSTSGRFNEQFF. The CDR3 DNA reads TGTGCCAGCAGCTCGACTAGCGGGAGATTCAATGAGCAGTTCTTC.